This is a list of T cell receptor beta chains from one sample in a study of control samples from healthy donors and cancer patients. TCRdb's table, derived via immunoSEQ multiplex PCR, lists solely in-frame clones and lacks some. This sample carries about 28,000 clones, 91% of them seen once, and the ten largest clones take less than 15%. Material: PBMCs. The receptor source for this set is a man aged 50-59 years with lung cancer. CDR3s include the opening cysteine and the closing phenylalanine or tryptophan. Clone size is not always given. Where it is, it says once, few, many or a class for expanded clones.

V: TRBV4-1; size: -; J: TRBJ1-1; CDR3: CASSPGLLTEAFF
V: TRBV4-3; size: -; J: TRBJ2-2; CDR3: CASSQNRNTGELFF
V: TRBV19; size: -; J: TRBJ2-5; CDR3: CASSKGARTETQYF
V: TRBV5-1; size: few; J: TRBJ1-2; CDR3: CASRGTGGLRGGYTF
V: TRBV6-4; size: few; J: TRBJ1-1; CDR3: CASSEQLNTEAFF
V: TRBV5-6; size: -; J: TRBJ1-2; CDR3: CASSLPGTAGGYTF
V: TRBV19; size: -; J: TRBJ2-7; CDR3: CASSPPGTGGYEQYF
V: TRBV6-5; size: -; J: TRBJ2-7; CDR3: CASSPFMGTPSEQYF
V: TRBV18; size: -; J: TRBJ1-1; CDR3: CASSPPGAQLNTEAFF
V: TRBV5-1; size: few; J: TRBJ2-3; CDR3: CASSLFERGPPDTQYF
V: TRBV18; size: -; J: TRBJ2-5; CDR3: CASSETSGENQETQYF
V: TRBV7-2; size: -; J: TRBJ2-1; CDR3: CASRRDMYYNEQFF
V: TRBV10-3; size: -; J: TRBJ1-1; CDR3: CAISATENTEAFF
V: TRBV5-6; size: -; J: TRBJ1-2; CDR3: CASSVAGFNYGYTF
V: TRBV5-1; size: once; J: TRBJ1-1; CDR3: CASSLASVNTEAFF
V: TRBV28; size: -; J: TRBJ1-6; CDR3: CASSLPASRSPLHF
V: TRBV4-1; size: once; J: TRBJ1-1; CDR3: CASSQDRYRVNTEAFF
V: TRBV5-1; size: -; J: TRBJ1-1; CDR3: CASSPGPGNTEAFF
V: TRBV4-1; size: -; J: TRBJ1-2; CDR3: CASSQLPGQTYGYTF
V: TRBV5-4; size: -; J: TRBJ1-2; CDR3: CASSIKQGAGGYGYTF
V: TRBV6-5; size: -; J: TRBJ2-7; CDR3: CASWTRWSSYEQYF
V: TRBV2; size: -; J: TRBJ2-5; CDR3: CASTRPNQETQYF
V: TRBV3-1/TRBV3-2; size: once; J: TRBJ2-1; CDR3: CASSSRDGYNEQFF
V: TRBV7-2; size: -; J: TRBJ1-1; CDR3: CASSLIPQGLNTEAFF
V: TRBV20-1; size: few; J: TRBJ2-7; CDR3: CSASWSSGAYEQYF
V: TRBV18; size: -; J: TRBJ1-1; CDR3: CASSPLEDTEAFF
V: TRBV29-1; size: -; J: TRBJ1-1; CDR3: CSVRDNFMNTEAFF
V: TRBV6-5; size: -; J: TRBJ1-6; CDR3: CASRDSRNSPLHF
V: TRBV18; size: -; J: TRBJ1-2; CDR3: CASSGEGSHGYTF
V: TRBV4-3; size: -; J: TRBJ2-7; CDR3: CASSQSWQSYEQYF
V: TRBV5-6; size: -; J: TRBJ1-5; CDR3: CASSLTGGGPQHF
V: TRBV30; size: -; J: TRBJ2-7; CDR3: CAWSGPYEQYF
V: TRBV11-3; size: -; J: TRBJ2-1; CDR3: CASSFTSGSYNEQFF
V: TRBV7-2; size: -; J: TRBJ2-1; CDR3: CASSLARDHEQFF
V: TRBV2; size: -; J: TRBJ2-5; CDR3: CASSVGGPQGKTQYF